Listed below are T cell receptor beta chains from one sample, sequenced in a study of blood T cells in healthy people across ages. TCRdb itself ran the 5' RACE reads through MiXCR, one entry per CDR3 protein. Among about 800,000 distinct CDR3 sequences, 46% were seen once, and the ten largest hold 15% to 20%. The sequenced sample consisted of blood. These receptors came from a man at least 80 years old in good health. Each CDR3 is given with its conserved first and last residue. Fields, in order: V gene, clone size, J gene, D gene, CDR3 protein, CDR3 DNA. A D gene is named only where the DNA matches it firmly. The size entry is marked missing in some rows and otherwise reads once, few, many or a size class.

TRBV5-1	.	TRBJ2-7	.	CASRIQFPYEQYF	TGCGCCAGCAGGATACAGTTCCCCTACGAGCAGTACTTC
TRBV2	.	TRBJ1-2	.	CASKFQNNYGYTF	TGTGCCAGCAAGTTCCAGAACAACTATGGCTACACCTTC
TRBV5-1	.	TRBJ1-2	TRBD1	CASSLGQVGYGYTF	TGCGCCAGCAGTTTAGGACAGGTGGGCTATGGCTACACCTTC
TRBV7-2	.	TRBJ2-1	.	CASSPEWGIYNEQFF	TGTGCCAGCAGCCCCGAGTGGGGAATCTACAATGAGCAGTTCTTC
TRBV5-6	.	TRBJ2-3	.	CASSLDISPTDTQYF	TGTGCCAGCAGCTTGGATATTTCGCCCACAGATACGCAGTATTTT
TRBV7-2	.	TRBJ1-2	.	CASSLHINYGYTF	TGTGCCAGCAGCTTACACATTAACTATGGCTACACCTTC
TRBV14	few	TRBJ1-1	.	CASTFDRNTEAFF	TGTGCCAGCACCTTCGACAGGAACACTGAAGCTTTCTTT
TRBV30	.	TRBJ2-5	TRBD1	CAWSVPGQGGETQYF	TGTGCCTGGAGTGTACCCGGACAGGGGGGAGAGACCCAGTACTTC
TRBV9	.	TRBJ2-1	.	CASARTGESYNEQFF	TGTGCCAGCGCCAGAACGGGGGAGAGCTACAATGAGCAGTTCTTC
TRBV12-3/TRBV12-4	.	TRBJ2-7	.	CASSPPLGTRGEQYF	TGTGCCAGCAGTCCCCCGCTTGGGACCCGCGGCGAGCAGTACTTC
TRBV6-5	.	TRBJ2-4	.	CASRSARDIQYF	TGTGCCAGCAGGAGCGCCCGAGACATTCAGTACTTC
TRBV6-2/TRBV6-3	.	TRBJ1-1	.	CASKRGAEAFF	TGTGCCAGCAAGAGAGGGGCCGAAGCTTTCTTT
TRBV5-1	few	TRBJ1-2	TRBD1	CASSLNSQGAVYGYTF	TGCGCCAGCAGCTTAAATTCACAGGGGGCGGTCTATGGCTACACCTTC
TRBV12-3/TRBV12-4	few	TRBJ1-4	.	CASSYGTWTNEKLFF	TGTGCCAGCAGCTACGGGACTTGGACTAATGAAAAACTGTTTTTT
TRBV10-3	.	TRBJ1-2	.	CAIREDGYTF	TGTGCCATCAGGGAAGATGGCTACACCTTC
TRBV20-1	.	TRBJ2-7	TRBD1	CSARARTGGYEQYF	TGCAGTGCTAGAGCCCGGACAGGGGGCTACGAGCAGTACTTC
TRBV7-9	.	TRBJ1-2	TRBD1	CASIGTGNYGYTF	TGTGCCAGCATCGGGACAGGGAACTATGGCTACACCTTC
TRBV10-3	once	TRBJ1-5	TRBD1	CAVRTGEDQPQHF	TGTGCCGTCCGGACAGGGGAGGATCAGCCCCAGCATTTT
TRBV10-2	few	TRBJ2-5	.	CASTRRETQYF	TGCGCCAGCACCAGGAGGGAGACCCAGTACTTC
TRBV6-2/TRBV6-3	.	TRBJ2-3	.	CASSLLAPTDTQYF	TGTGCCAGCAGTTTGCTAGCGCCGACAGATACGCAGTATTTT
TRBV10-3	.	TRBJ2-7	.	CAISQQGSYEQYF	TGTGCCATCAGCCAACAGGGCTCCTACGAGCAGTACTTC
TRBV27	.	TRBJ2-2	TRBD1	CASSLTGTGYTGELFF	TGTGCCAGCAGTCTAACCGGGACAGGGTACACCGGGGAGCTGTTTTTT
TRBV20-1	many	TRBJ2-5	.	CSAEWDSMDEQYF	TGCAGTGCTGAATGGGATTCGATGGATGAGCAGTACTTC
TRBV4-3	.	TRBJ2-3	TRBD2	CASSSGTSGRADTQYF	TGCGCCAGCAGCTCCGGGACTAGCGGGAGAGCAGATACGCAGTATTTT
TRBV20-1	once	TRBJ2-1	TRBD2	CSARESRTRDNEQFF	TGCAGTGCTAGAGAGTCCCGGACTAGAGATAATGAGCAGTTCTTC
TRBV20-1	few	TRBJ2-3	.	CSVSGTDTQYF	TGCAGTGTAAGCGGCACAGATACGCAGTATTTT
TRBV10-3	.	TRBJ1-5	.	CAISDGVGQPQHF	TGTGCCATTTCCGATGGGGTTGGGCAGCCCCAGCATTTT
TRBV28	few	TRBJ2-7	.	CASSLSGTPLYEQYF	TGTGCCAGCAGTTTGTCCGGGACTCCTCTATACGAGCAGTACTTC
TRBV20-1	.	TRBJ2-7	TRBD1	CSATLQGAANEQYF	TGCAGTGCTACCCTACAGGGGGCCGCGAACGAGCAGTACTTC
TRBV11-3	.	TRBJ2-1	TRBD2	CASSPTSGRANEQFF	TGTGCCAGCAGCCCGACTAGCGGGAGGGCCAATGAGCAGTTCTTC
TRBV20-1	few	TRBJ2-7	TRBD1	CSASRGRTYEQYF	TGCAGTGCTAGCAGGGGGCGGACCTACGAGCAGTACTTC
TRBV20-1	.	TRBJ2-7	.	CSARDRTGRISYNEQYF	TGCAGTGCTAGAGATAGGACGGGAAGAATCTCCTACAATGAGCAGTACTTC
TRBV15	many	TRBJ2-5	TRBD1	CATSRDRGWTGGSQETQYF	TGTGCCACCAGCAGAGATAGAGGATGGACAGGGGGCTCCCAAGAGACCCAGTACTTC
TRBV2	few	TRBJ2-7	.	CASRSSWGYYEQYF	TGTGCCAGCAGGTCGTCCTGGGGGTACTACGAGCAGTACTTC
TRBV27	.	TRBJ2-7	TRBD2	CASSVGGRGYEQYF	TGTGCCAGCAGTGTCGGCGGGAGAGGGTACGAGCAGTACTTC